This entry features one TCR beta chain sequence. Its antigen is undetermined. V lost 3 bases, J lost 0 bases, and 10 bases lay in between. The CDR3 sequence is 14 residues long. Per the germline V gene, CDR1 is SGDLS and CDR2 is YYNGEE. This sample is drawn from a study of T cell repertoires in ileal Crohn's disease. About the research overall: Surgery for a complication: stricturing in approximately 60%, penetrating in approximately 39%.

Repertoires were generated with immunoSEQ multiplex PCR, while TCRdb's copy carries only in-frame clones and drops some. The sample comprises 5,500 to 7,000 clones, about four fifths of which are singletons, and under 15% rests with the top ten. Broader study findings: Sorted CD8 T cells held more high-frequency clones than CD4.

The sequence derives from an adult with Crohn's disease. Material: ileal tissue. The chain recombines TRBV9 with TRBJ2-7; D is uncertain. Here the CDR3 reads CASSGEPGSYEQYF. The CDR3 region has the DNA TGTGCCAGCAGCGGCGAGCCGGGCTCCTACGAGCAGTACTTC.